A selection of T cell receptor beta chains follows, all from one sample in a study of blood T cell repertoires in COVID-19. Method: immunoSEQ multiplex PCR; TCRdb's copy keeps in-frame clones and lacks some. This table has some 180,000 clones, roughly 85% appearing once. Sequencing was performed on peripheral blood. The receptors originated from a woman aged 60 to 75 with acute or convalescent COVID-19. CDR3s include the opening cysteine and the closing phenylalanine or tryptophan. The D gene is left open where the match is weak. Size is stated for part of the rows, as once, few or many counts, or as a class when the clone is expanded.

j_call: TRBJ2-5
d_call: TRBD2
v_call: TRBV28
clone_size: .
cdr3_nt: TGTGCCAGCAGGAGCGGGAGGGGCGGTTGGGAGACCCAGTACTTC
cdr3_aa: CASRSGRGGWETQYF

j_call: TRBJ1-6
d_call: TRBD1
v_call: TRBV4-1
clone_size: .
cdr3_nt: TGCGCCAGCAGCCAAGGGGTGACAGGGAATTCACCCCTCCACTTT
cdr3_aa: CASSQGVTGNSPLHF

j_call: TRBJ1-2
d_call: TRBD1
v_call: TRBV27
clone_size: .
cdr3_nt: TGTGCCAGCAGTTATGGGGACAGGTCCACAATAATCTTC
cdr3_aa: CASSYGDRSTIIF

j_call: TRBJ1-1
d_call: .
v_call: TRBV25-1
clone_size: .
cdr3_nt: TGTGCCAGCAGTGAATGGGGAAGGGGAGCTTTCTTT
cdr3_aa: CASSEWGRGAFF

j_call: TRBJ1-3
d_call: .
v_call: TRBV15
clone_size: few
cdr3_nt: TGTGCCACCAGCAGAGGGGCCGCAGGAAACACCATATATTTT
cdr3_aa: CATSRGAAGNTIYF

j_call: TRBJ2-5
d_call: TRBD2
v_call: TRBV5-1
clone_size: .
cdr3_nt: TGCGCCAGCAGCCCACGGACTGATTCGGGAGGGCCCCTCCGGGGAGAGACCCAGTACTTC
cdr3_aa: CASSPRTDSGGPLRGETQYF

j_call: TRBJ1-1
d_call: .
v_call: TRBV6-5
clone_size: .
cdr3_nt: TGTGCCGGCGGGATTATCGGGGAAGCTTTCTTT
cdr3_aa: CAGGIIGEAFF

j_call: TRBJ1-1
d_call: .
v_call: TRBV5-5
clone_size: .
cdr3_nt: TGTGCCAGCAGCTTGGACAGGGTATACACTGAAGCTTTCTTT
cdr3_aa: CASSLDRVYTEAFF

j_call: TRBJ1-3
d_call: .
v_call: TRBV19
clone_size: .
cdr3_nt: TGTGCCAGTGTGGGGGGGGCCTCTGGAAACACCATATATTTT
cdr3_aa: CASVGGASGNTIYF

j_call: TRBJ2-7
d_call: TRBD2
v_call: TRBV2
clone_size: .
cdr3_nt: TGTGCCAGCAGGGCCGAGGGACTAGCCTCCTACGAGCAGTACTTC
cdr3_aa: CASRAEGLASYEQYF

j_call: TRBJ2-5
d_call: .
v_call: TRBV7-8
clone_size: .
cdr3_nt: TGTGCCAGCAGCTTAGTAAGCAGTAGCGATCAAGAGACCCAGTACTTC
cdr3_aa: CASSLVSSSDQETQYF

j_call: TRBJ1-6
d_call: TRBD1
v_call: TRBV6-5
clone_size: .
cdr3_nt: TGTGCCAGCAGTCCAGACAGGGGAGGATCACCCCTCCACTTT
cdr3_aa: CASSPDRGGSPLHF

j_call: TRBJ1-3
d_call: .
v_call: TRBV2
clone_size: .
cdr3_nt: TGTGCCAGCAGGGGAGACAGGAACTCTGGAAACACCATATATTTT
cdr3_aa: CASRGDRNSGNTIYF

j_call: TRBJ1-1
d_call: .
v_call: TRBV3-1/TRBV3-2
clone_size: .
cdr3_nt: TGTGCCAGCAGCCTGCGGAGGACTGAAGCTTTCTTT
cdr3_aa: CASSLRRTEAFF

j_call: TRBJ1-5
d_call: .
v_call: TRBV2
clone_size: .
cdr3_nt: TGTGCCAGCAGTTGGACAGATAGCAATCAGCCCCAGCATTTT
cdr3_aa: CASSWTDSNQPQHF

j_call: TRBJ1-2
d_call: .
v_call: TRBV6-6
clone_size: .
cdr3_nt: TGTGCCAGCAGTTACGTAACAGGCCGCTATGGCTACACCTTC
cdr3_aa: CASSYVTGRYGYTF

j_call: TRBJ1-6
d_call: TRBD1
v_call: TRBV6-4
clone_size: .
cdr3_nt: TGTGCCAGCAAACAGGGGAATAATTCACCCCTCCACTTT
cdr3_aa: CASKQGNNSPLHF

j_call: TRBJ2-7
d_call: .
v_call: TRBV7-9
clone_size: .
cdr3_nt: TGTGCCAGCAGCCGAGGCGACAGCTACGAGCAGTACTTC
cdr3_aa: CASSRGDSYEQYF

j_call: TRBJ2-5
d_call: TRBD1
v_call: TRBV5-1
clone_size: .
cdr3_nt: TGCGCCAGCAGAACGGACAGGGCGTGGGAGACCCAGTACTTC
cdr3_aa: CASRTDRAWETQYF

j_call: TRBJ1-2
d_call: .
v_call: TRBV6-5
clone_size: few
cdr3_nt: TGTGCCAGCAGGGGCCTTGGAAATCATGGCTACACCTTC
cdr3_aa: CASRGLGNHGYTF

j_call: TRBJ1-1
d_call: .
v_call: TRBV7-3
clone_size: .
cdr3_nt: TGTGCCAGCAGCTTAAGACGCCCGGGGGGCACTGAAGCTTTCTTT
cdr3_aa: CASSLRRPGGTEAFF

j_call: TRBJ1-2
d_call: .
v_call: TRBV18
clone_size: .
cdr3_nt: TGTGCCAGCTCCCGTGAGGCCGGCTACACCTTC
cdr3_aa: CASSREAGYTF

j_call: TRBJ1-3
d_call: .
v_call: TRBV19
clone_size: .
cdr3_nt: TGTGCCAGTAGTGAGGGCTTTACTTCTGGAAACACCATATATTTT
cdr3_aa: CASSEGFTSGNTIYF

j_call: TRBJ2-3
d_call: .
v_call: TRBV7-8
clone_size: .
cdr3_nt: TGTGCCAGCAGCTTTCAGGGCGCACTTACAGATACGCAGTATTTT
cdr3_aa: CASSFQGALTDTQYF

j_call: TRBJ1-5
d_call: .
v_call: TRBV28
clone_size: .
cdr3_nt: TGTGCCAGCAGCAGTCAGCAGCCCCAGCATTTT
cdr3_aa: CASSSQQPQHF

j_call: TRBJ1-3
d_call: .
v_call: TRBV30
clone_size: .
cdr3_nt: TGTGCCTGGAGATTCTCAGGCTCTGGAAACACCATATATTTT
cdr3_aa: CAWRFSGSGNTIYF

j_call: TRBJ1-6
d_call: .
v_call: TRBV27
clone_size: .
cdr3_nt: TGTGCCAGCAGTCCATCGGACGGGATTAATTCACCCCTCCACTTT
cdr3_aa: CASSPSDGINSPLHF

j_call: TRBJ2-4
d_call: .
v_call: TRBV6-6
clone_size: .
cdr3_nt: TGTGCCAGCAGTTACCGACAGGTAGCCAAAAACATTCAGTACTTC
cdr3_aa: CASSYRQVAKNIQYF

j_call: TRBJ1-2
d_call: .
v_call: TRBV7-3
clone_size: .
cdr3_nt: TGTGCCAGCAGCCCTGGCGGCAGCAGTTCCTATGGCTACACCTTC
cdr3_aa: CASSPGGSSSYGYTF